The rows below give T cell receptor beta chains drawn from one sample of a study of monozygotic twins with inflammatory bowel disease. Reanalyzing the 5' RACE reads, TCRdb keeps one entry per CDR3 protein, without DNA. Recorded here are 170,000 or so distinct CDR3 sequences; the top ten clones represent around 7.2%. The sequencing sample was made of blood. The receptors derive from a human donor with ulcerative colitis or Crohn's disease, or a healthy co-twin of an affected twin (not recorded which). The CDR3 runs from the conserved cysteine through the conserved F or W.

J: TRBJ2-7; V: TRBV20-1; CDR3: CSAPQGRGTYEQYF
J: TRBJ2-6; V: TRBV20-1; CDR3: CSARTSSGANVLTF
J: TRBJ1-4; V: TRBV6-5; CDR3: CASSYSRFQATNEKLFF
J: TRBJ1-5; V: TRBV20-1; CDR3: CSANTGGSNQPQHF
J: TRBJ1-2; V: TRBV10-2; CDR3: CASAIQGNDYGYTF
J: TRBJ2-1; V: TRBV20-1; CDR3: CSAISPNEQFF
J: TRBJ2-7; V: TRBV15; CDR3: CATSTRQGGSEQYF
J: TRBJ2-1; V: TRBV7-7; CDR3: CASSPTSGGLGEQFF
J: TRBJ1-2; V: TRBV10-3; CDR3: CAIRGDSQNYGYTF
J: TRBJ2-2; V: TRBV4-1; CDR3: CASSQGGELFF
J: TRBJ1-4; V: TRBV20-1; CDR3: CSALWGGRDEKLFF
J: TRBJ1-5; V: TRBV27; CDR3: CASSPDRGVYQPQHF
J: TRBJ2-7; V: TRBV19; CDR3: CASSPPPQGQTIYEQYF
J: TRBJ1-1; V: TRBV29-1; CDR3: CSAQSGTVNTEAFF
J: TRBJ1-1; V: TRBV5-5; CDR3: CASSLGRFEAFF
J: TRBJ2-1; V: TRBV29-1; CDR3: CSVDILAEEQFF
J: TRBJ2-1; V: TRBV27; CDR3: CASSFGLGAEQFF
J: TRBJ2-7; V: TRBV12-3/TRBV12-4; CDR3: CASSLGMETYEQYF
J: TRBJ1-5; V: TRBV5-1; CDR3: CASSPSGGPYQPQHF
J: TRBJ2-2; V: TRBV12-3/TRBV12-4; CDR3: CASSLQGMTGELFF
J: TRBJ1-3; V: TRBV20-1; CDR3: CSARLGQISGNTIYF
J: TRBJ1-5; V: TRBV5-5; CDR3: CASSPGQALGPQHF
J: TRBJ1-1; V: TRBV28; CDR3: CASKWQGARTEAFF
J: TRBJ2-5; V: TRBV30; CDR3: CALGLAEGTQYF
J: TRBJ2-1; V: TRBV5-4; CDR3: CASSLLGSNEQFF
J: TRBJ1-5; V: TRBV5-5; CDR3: CASSLYGGSNQPQHF
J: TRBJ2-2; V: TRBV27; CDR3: CASSSKLLTSGRAGELFF
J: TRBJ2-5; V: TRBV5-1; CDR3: CASSLQSEETQYF
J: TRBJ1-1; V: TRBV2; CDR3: CARGGLRGEMEAFF